This TCR beta chain was captured by sequencing in a study of blood T cell repertoires in COVID-19. Seattle researchers signed up patients amid active infection and tracked them longitudinally. Germline-derived CDR1 and CDR2 are MDHEN and SYDVKM. V dropped 3 bases and J dropped 6 bases, with 5 bases sitting between them. There are 11 residues in the CDR3. Under the authors' procedure: Amplification with reference gene primers provided the estimates of nucleated cell counts. Libraries were prepared by immunoSEQ multiplex PCR; TCRdb keeps only in-frame clonotypes and omits some of them. V and J calls and clone size are given by that table; D and trimming were obtained from the DNA. The sample records hundreds of thousands of clones, around 89% being singletons.

The chain recombines TRBV28 with TRBJ1-2; D not resolved. The source material was peripheral blood. The TCR originated in a woman aged 25 to 45 with COVID-19, enrolled during active disease. The CDR3 coding sequence is TGTGCCAGCAGTTTGTTCAATGGCTACACCTTC. It translates to CASSLFNGYTF.